This record covers a single TCR beta chain. Its antigen specificity is not known. No base-level quality is on record; no much larger clone is a single base apart. The sample comes from a study of blood T cell repertoires in COVID-19 (dated by TCRdb to the early 2020s). Study-wide context: The collaborator samples originated in the United States, Italy and Spain and spanned the acute and convalescent phases of COVID-19. The material from the prospective study consisted of cDNA or gDNA derived from T cells, B-cell-depleted T cells, or PBMCs. Deeply sampled blood TCRbeta repertoires from subjects exposed to, actively infected with, or recovered from COVID-19 were included in the dataset. The repertoires were released in a freely available public database intended as a resource for research on the immune response to SARS-CoV-2. The samples were drawn from the first 160 participants of the ongoing ImmuneRACE study and from some 1,300 subjects provided by 6 global collaborators. The sample metadata nearly always contained a de-identified subject ID, COVID-19 status, age in years and sex. HLA class I and class II types, where available, came from metadata supplied by the sample provider rather than from assay-based typing. Paper-wide results and their limitations: The amount of clinical and demographic metadata varied by source and participant and was provided uncurated.

Trimming leaves V shorter by 4 bases and J shorter by 8 bases, with the junction holding 4 bases beyond the gene matches. The CDR3, from cysteine to phenylalanine, totals 13 residues. Only the CDR3 region is kept as DNA, spanning 39 bases read in frame from base 1. The germline V gene provides CDR1 KGHSH and CDR2 LQKENI. TCRbeta CDR3 regions were amplified from genomic DNA by means of the immunoSEQ Assay, a bias-controlled multiplex PCR. Turning to the authors' computational methods: Nucleated cell counts per sample were estimated from amplification of reference gene primers within the assay. To quantify the absolute abundance of each unique TCRbeta CDR3 rearrangement, sequence reads were collapsed and filtered. For each sample, productive Simpson clonality was calculated as the square root of Simpson's diversity index across productive rearrangements. The source is immuneACCESS, and TCRdb retained only in-frame sequences with V and J called. Part of the clones is not carried over; for the studies checked, unresolved V genes explain less than half of this, and the remainder is unexplained. The V and J calls and clone size are taken from that table; D and trimming were inferred from the DNA. Across this sample there are more than 95,000 clones, with about nine tenths seen only once. Clones ranked in the top ten supply roughly 8% of the sample.

The collaborating institutions used their own protocols to collect whole blood in K2EDTA tubes. For TCRbeta analysis, collaborator samples were shipped as frozen whole blood, as isolated PBMCs, or as DNA extracted from either sample type. Sequencing was done on a sample of peripheral blood. The receptor chain draws on TRBV18 and TRBJ1-4, with 7 middle bases fitting TRBD1. The sequence derives from a human donor in a cohort sampled during active COVID-19. The CDR3 here reads CASSLDRREKLFF. The nucleotides read TGTGCCAGCTCACTGGACAGGAGAGAAAAACTGTTTTTT.